This entry features one TCR beta chain sequence. Germline V CDR1 and CDR2: MNHEY, SMNVEV (reference sequence). The CDR3 contains 15 residues. V shed 2 bases, J shed 5 bases, and the junction held 4 bases outside the gene matches. Sequencing used immunoSEQ multiplex PCR; TCRdb keeps in-frame clones, though not all of them. The sample yields about half a million clones, 81% seen once. This entry comes from a study of shared clonotypes between healthy human individuals. The donors were all Caucasian adults (living in Nashville, Tennessee). Some 90 million PBMCs went into genomic DNA for unsorted samples. This receptor was taken from a woman aged 40-49 years in good health. Some clones in this sample may be carry-over from other donors' samples. The sequenced material came from PBMCs. The chain employs TRBV27 and TRBJ1-2; 11 bases map to TRBD1. The CDR3 nucleotides are TGTGCCAGCAGTTTAAGGACAGGGGGCCTTTATGGCTACACCTTC. This gives the protein CASSLRTGGLYGYTF.